This TCR beta chain comes out of a study of blood T cell repertoires in COVID-19. Study-level information: The samples span acute and convalescent COVID-19 from the United States, Italy and Spain.

Authors' methods: For nucleated cells, counts were estimated from reference gene primer amplification. Sequencing was performed with immunoSEQ multiplex PCR; in TCRdb, only in-frame clones are kept and a portion is missing. V and J calls and clone size are those listed in that table; D and trimming were worked out from the DNA. The repertoire holds some 250,000 clones, with 91% as singletons. Germline assignment: CDR1 SEHNR and CDR2 FQNEAQ (reference sequence). The V end lost 3 bases, the J end lost 5 bases, and 23 bases lay between the germline ends. This CDR3 is built from 17 residues. V is TRBV7-9 and J is TRBJ2-7; D possibly corresponds to TRBD1 (5 bases). The sequenced sample was PBMCs or T cells enriched from blood (not recorded which). The receptor's source is a human donor in a cohort exposed to, infected with or recovered from COVID-19 (not recorded which). The donor label of this sample is uncertain. This CDR3 is CASSFAPPGNHVHEQYF. In DNA, the CDR3 is TGTGCCAGCAGCTTCGCTCCACCAGGGAACCACGTTCACGAGCAGTACTTC.